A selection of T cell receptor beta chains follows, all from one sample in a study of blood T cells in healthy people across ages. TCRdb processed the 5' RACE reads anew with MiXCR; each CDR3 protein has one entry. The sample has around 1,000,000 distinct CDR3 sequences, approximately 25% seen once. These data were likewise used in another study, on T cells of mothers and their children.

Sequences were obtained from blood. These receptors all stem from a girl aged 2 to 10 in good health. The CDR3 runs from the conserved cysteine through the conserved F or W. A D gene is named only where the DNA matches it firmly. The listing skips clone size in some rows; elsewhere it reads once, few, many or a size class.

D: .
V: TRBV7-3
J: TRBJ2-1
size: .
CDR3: CASSVIKFAGNPNEQFF
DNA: TGTGCCAGCAGCGTCATTAAGTTTGCGGGAAACCCCAATGAGCAGTTCTTC

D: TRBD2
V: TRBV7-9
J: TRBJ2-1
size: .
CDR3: CASTLSGGLWNEQFF
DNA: TGTGCCAGCACCCTTAGCGGGGGGCTATGGAATGAGCAGTTCTTC

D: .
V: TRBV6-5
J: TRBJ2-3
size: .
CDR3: CASSPLAGDSTDTQYF
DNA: TGTGCCAGCAGTCCCCTGGCGGGCGATAGCACAGATACGCAGTATTTT

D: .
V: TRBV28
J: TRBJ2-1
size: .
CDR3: CASSSFSTGSYNEQFF
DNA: TGTGCCAGCAGTTCCTTCTCGACGGGGTCCTACAATGAGCAGTTCTTC

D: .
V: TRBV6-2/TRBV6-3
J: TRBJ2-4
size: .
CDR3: CASRGTFQTGKFIQYF
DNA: TGTGCCAGCAGGGGCACATTCCAAACAGGGAAGTTCATTCAGTACTTC

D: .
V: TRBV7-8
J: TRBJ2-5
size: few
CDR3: CASSPLVGFSQETQYF
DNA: TGTGCCAGCAGCCCCCTCGTGGGGTTCTCTCAAGAGACCCAGTACTTC

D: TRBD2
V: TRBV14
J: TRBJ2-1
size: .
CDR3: CASSQDGALAGGTYNEQFF
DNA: TGCGCCAGCAGCCAAGATGGAGCCCTAGCGGGAGGGACCTACAATGAGCAGTTCTTC

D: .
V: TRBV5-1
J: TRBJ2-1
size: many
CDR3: CASSLDTSYNEQFF
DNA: TGCGCCAGCAGCCTGGACACATCCTACAATGAGCAGTTCTTC

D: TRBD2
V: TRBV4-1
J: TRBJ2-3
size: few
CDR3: CASSQDSHRGGTDTQYF
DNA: TGCGCCAGCAGCCAAGATTCCCATCGGGGGGGCACAGATACGCAGTATTTT

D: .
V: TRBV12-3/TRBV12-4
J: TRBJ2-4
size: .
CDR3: CASSLNEAKNIQYF
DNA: TGTGCCAGCAGTTTAAACGAAGCCAAAAACATTCAGTACTTC

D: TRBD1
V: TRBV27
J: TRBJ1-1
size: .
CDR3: CASGRTGEAFF
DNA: TGTGCCAGCGGGAGGACAGGCGAAGCTTTCTTT

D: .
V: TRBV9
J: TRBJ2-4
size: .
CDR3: CANLKSVDKNIQYF
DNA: TGTGCCAATCTGAAAAGCGTGGACAAAAACATTCAGTACTTC

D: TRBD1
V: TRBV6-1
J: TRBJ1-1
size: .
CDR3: CAGKQGALNTEALF
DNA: TGTGCCGGAAAACAGGGGGCCCTGAACACTGAAGCTCTCTTT

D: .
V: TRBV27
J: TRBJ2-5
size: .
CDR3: CASSLSGGIQETQYF
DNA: TGTGCCAGCAGTTTATCAGGCGGGATACAAGAGACCCAGTACTTC

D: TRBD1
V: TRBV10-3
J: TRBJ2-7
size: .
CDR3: CAISGQGPYEQYF
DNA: TGTGCCATCAGTGGACAGGGGCCCTACGAGCAGTACTTC

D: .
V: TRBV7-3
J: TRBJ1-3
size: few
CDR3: CASRPSGGNTIYF
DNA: TGTGCCAGCAGACCTAGTGGAGGAAACACCATATATTTT

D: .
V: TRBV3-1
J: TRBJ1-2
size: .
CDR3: CTSSQRAGNYGYTF
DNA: TGTACCAGCAGCCAACGCGCCGGTAACTATGGCTACACCTTC

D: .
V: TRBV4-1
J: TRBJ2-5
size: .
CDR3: CASSQWAPGQETQYF
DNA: TGCGCCAGCAGCCAATGGGCCCCAGGGCAAGAGACCCAGTACTTC

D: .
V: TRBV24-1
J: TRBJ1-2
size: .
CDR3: CATSVDSGGYTF
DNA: TGTGCCACCAGTGTTGACTCGGGGGGCTACACCTTC

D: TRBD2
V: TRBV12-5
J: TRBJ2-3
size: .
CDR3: CASGLAETSGRRDTQYF
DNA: TGTGCTAGTGGTTTGGCCGAGACTAGCGGACGCAGGGATACGCAGTATTTT

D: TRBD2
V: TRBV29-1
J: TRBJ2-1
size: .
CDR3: CSVEYPSGRSYNEQFF
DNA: TGCAGCGTTGAATATCCTAGCGGGAGATCCTACAATGAGCAGTTCTTC

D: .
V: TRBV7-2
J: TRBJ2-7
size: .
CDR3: CASSLALGGSYEQYF
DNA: TGTGCCAGCAGCTTAGCGCTGGGGGGATCCTACGAGCAGTACTTC

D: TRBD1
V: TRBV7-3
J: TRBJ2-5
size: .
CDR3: CASSSRGRYEETQYF
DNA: TGTGCCAGCAGCTCAAGGGGGCGGTACGAAGAGACCCAGTACTTC

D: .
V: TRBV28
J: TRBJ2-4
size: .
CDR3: CASSLGLEGYIQYF
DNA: TGTGCCAGCAGTTTAGGCCTAGAGGGGTACATTCAGTACTTC

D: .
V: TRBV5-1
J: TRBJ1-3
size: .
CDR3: CASSPGTHGNTIYF
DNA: TGCGCCAGCAGCCCCGGGACACATGGAAACACCATATATTTT